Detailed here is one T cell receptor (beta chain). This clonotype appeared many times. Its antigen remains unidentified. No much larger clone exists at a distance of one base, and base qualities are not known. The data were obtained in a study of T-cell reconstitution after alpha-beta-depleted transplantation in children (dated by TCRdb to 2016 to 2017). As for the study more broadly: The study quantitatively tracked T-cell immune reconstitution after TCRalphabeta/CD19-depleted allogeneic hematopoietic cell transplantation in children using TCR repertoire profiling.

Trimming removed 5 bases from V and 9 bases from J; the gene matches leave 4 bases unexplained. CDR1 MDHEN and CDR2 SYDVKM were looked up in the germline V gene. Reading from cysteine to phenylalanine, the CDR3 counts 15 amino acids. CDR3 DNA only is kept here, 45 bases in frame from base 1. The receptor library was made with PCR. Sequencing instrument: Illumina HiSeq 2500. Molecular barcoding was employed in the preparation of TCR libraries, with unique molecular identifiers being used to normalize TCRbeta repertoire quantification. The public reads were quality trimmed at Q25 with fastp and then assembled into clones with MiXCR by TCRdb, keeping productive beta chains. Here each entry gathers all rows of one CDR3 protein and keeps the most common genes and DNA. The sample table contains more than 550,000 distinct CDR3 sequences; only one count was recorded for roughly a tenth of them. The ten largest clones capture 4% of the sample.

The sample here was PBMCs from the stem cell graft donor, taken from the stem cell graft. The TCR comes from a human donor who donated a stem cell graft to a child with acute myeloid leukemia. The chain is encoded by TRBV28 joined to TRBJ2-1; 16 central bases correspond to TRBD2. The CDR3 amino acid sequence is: CASSGGTSGRGEQFF. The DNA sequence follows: TGTGCCAGCAGTGGAGGGACTAGCGGGAGGGGTGAGCAGTTCTTC.